This T cell receptor (beta chain) was identified in a study of T cells in localized non-small cell lung cancer. The length of the CDR3 is 13 residues. Trimming removed 7 bases from V and 5 bases from J; junction bases left unmatched: 6. Per germline, CDR1 LNHDA and CDR2 SQIVND (reference sequence). Sequencing was performed with immunoSEQ multiplex PCR; in TCRdb, only in-frame clones are kept and a portion is missing. The sample yields some 19,000 clones, just over 90% seen once. The sequence was obtained from a male donor older than 55 with stage I squamous cell lung carcinoma. The rearrangement links TRBV19 to TRBJ1-1; 8 bases match TRBD1. The sample in question was peripheral blood, obtained before any cancer treatment. The CDR3 spells CASNRGLGTEAFF. CDR3 in DNA: TGTGCCAGTAACAGGGGGTTAGGGACTGAAGCTTTCTTT.